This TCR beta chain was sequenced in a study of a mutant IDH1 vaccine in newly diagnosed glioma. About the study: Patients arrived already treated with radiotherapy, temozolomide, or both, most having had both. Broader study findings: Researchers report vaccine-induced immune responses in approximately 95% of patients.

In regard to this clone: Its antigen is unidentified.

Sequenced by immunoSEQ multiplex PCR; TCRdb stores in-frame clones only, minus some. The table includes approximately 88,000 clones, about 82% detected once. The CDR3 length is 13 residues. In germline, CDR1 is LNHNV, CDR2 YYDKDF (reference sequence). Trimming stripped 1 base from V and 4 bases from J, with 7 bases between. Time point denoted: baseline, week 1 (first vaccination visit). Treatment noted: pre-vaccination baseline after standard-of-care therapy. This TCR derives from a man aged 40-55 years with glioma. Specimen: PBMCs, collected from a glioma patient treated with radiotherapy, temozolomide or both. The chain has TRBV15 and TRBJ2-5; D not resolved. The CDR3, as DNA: TGTGCCACCAGCAGAGTTCAAAGAGAGACCCAGTACTTC. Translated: CATSRVQRETQYF.